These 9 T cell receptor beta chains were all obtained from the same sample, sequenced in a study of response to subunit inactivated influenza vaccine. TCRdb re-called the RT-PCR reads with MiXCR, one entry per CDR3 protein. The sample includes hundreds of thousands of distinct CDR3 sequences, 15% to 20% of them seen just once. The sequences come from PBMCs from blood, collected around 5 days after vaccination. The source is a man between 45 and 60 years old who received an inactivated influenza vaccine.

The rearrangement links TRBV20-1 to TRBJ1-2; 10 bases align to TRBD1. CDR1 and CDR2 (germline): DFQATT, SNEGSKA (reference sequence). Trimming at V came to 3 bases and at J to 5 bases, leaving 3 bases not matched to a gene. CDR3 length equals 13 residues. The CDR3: CSARGGQGYGYTF. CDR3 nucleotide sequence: TGCAGTGCTAGGGGGGGACAGGGGTATGGCTACACCTTC.

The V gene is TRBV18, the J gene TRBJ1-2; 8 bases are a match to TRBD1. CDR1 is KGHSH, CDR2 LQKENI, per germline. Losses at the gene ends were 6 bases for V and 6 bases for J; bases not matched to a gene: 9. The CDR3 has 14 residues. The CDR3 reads CASSPGTGGHGYTF. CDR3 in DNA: TGTGCCAGCTCGCCTGGGACAGGAGGGCATGGCTACACCTTC.

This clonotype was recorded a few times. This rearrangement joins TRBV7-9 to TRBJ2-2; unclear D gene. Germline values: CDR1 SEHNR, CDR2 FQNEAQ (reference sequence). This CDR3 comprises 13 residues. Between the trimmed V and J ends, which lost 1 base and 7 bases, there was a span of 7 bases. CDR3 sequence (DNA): TGTGCCAGCAGCTTAGAAGGGATCGGGGAGCTGTTTTTT. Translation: CASSLEGIGELFF.

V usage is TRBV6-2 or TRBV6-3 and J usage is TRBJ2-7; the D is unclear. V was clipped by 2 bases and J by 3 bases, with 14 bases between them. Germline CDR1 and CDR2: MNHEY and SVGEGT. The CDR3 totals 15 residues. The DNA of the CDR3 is TGTGCCAGCAGTTACAGTCCGGGCCGACACTACGAGCAGTACTTC. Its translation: CASSYSPGRHYEQYF.

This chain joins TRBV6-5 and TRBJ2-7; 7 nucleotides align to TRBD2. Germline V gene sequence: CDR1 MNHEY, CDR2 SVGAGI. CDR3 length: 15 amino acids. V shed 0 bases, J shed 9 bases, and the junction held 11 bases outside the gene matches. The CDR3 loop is CASSYSGGVSVAQYF. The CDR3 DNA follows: TGTGCCAGCAGTTACTCTGGGGGGGTTTCGGTCGCGCAGTACTTC.

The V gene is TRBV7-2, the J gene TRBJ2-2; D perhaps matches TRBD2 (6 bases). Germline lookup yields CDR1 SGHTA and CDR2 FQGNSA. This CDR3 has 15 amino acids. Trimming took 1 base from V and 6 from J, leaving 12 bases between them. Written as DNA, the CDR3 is TGTGCCAGCAGCTTAGGAGCTAGCGCTGCCGGGGAGCTGTTTTTT. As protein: CASSLGASAAGELFF.

The chain's CDR3 is CASSIPRGDTDTQYF. CDR3 nucleotides: TGTGCCAGTAGTATCCCGCGGGGGGACACAGATACGCAGTATTTT. This rearrangement joins TRBV19 to TRBJ2-3; 8 nucleotides agree with TRBD2. Losses at the gene ends were 3 bases for V and 2 bases for J; bases not matched to a gene: 4. CDR1 LNHDA and CDR2 SQIVND come from the germline V gene (reference sequence). The CDR3 totals 15 residues.

CDR3 nucleotides: TGTGCCAGCAGTTTATTTTCTGACGCTTTGTATGAGCAGTTCTTC. This sequence encodes CASSLFSDALYEQFF. The chain has TRBV27 and TRBJ2-1; D uncertain. Per germline, CDR1 MNHEY and CDR2 SMNVEV (reference sequence). Trimming shortened V by 1 base and J by 8 bases, and 15 bases separated the two germline ends. This CDR3 has 15 residues.

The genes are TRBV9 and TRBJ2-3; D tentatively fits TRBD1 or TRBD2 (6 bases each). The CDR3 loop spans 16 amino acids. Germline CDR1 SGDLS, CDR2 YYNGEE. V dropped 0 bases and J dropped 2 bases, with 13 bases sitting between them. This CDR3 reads CASSVAGGHNTDTQYF. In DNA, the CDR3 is TGTGCCAGCAGCGTAGCTGGGGGGCACAACACAGATACGCAGTATTTT.